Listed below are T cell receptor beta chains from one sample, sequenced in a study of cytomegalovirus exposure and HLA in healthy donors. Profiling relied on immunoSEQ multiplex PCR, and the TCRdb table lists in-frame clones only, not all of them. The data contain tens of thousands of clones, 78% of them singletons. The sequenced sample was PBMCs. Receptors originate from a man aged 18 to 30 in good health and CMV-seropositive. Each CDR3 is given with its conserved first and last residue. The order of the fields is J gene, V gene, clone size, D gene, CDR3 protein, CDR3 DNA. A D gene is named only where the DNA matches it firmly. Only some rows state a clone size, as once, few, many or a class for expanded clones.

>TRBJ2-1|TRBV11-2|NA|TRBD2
CASSLLAGQFF
TGTGCCAGCAGCTTACTAGCGGGACAGTTCTTC
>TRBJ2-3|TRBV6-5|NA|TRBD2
CASSLGTSGSDTQYF
TGTGCCAGCAGCCTCGGGACTAGCGGGAGTGATACGCAGTATTTT
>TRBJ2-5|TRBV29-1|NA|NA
CSVFSRETQYF
TGCAGCGTTTTCAGCAGGGAGACCCAGTACTTC
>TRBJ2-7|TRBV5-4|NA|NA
CASSTFQGPHSYEQYF
TGTGCCAGCAGCACTTTCCAGGGGCCCCACTCCTACGAGCAGTACTTC
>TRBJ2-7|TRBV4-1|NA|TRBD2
CASSPILQGGDNYEQYF
TGCGCCAGCAGCCCCATTCTCCAGGGAGGGGATAACTACGAGCAGTACTTC
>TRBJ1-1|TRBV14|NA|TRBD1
CASSALTGMNTEAFF
TGTGCCAGCAGCGCCCTGACAGGGATGAACACTGAAGCTTTCTTT
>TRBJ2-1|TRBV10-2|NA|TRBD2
CASSDGRTMGLAFAYNEQLF
TGCGCCAGCAGCGATGGTAGAACGATGGGACTAGCGTTCGCCTACAATGAGCAGCTCTTC
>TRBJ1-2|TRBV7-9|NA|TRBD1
CASSTESGGGYGYTF
TGTGCCAGCAGCACCGAATCAGGGGGAGGCTATGGCTACACCTTC
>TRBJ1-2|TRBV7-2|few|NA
CASSFQGIENYGYTF
TGTGCCAGCAGCTTTCAGGGGATTGAAAACTATGGCTACACCTTC
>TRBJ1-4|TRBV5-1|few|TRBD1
CASSQGDSNEKLFF
TGCGCCAGCAGCCAGGGGGACAGTAATGAAAAACTGTTTTTT
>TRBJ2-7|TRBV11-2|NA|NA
CASSLNYQLSYEQYF
TGTGCCAGCAGCTTAAACTACCAACTCTCCTACGAGCAGTACTTC
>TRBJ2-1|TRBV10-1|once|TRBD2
CASSEGLAGGENEQFF
TGCGCCAGCAGTGAAGGCCTAGCGGGAGGGGAAAATGAGCAGTTCTTC
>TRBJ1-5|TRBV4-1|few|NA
CASSQDYSLSNQPQHF
TGCGCCAGCAGCCAAGATTATAGCCTTAGCAATCAGCCCCAGCATTTT
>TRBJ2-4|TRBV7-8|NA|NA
CASSFEGQQAKNIQYF
TGTGCCAGCAGCTTTGAGGGACAACAAGCCAAAAACATTCAGTACTTC
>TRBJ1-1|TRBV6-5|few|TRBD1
CATRDSVATEAFF
TGTGCCACCCGGGACAGTGTGGCCACTGAAGCTTTCTTT
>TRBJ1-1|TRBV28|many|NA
CASRLHGETEAFF
TGTGCCAGCAGGCTTCACGGGGAGACTGAAGCTTTCTTT
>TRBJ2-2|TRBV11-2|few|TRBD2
CASSFDGRTTGELFF
TGTGCCAGCAGCTTCGACGGGAGGACCACCGGGGAGCTGTTTTTT
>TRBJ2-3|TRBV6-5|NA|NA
CASSYSRVTDTQYF
TGTGCCAGCAGTTACTCCAGGGTCACGGATACGCAGTATTTT
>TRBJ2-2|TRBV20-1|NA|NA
CSARAPGELFF
TGCAGTGCTAGAGCCCCGGGGGAGCTGTTTTTT
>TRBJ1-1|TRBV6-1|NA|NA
CASRWTESLEAFF
TGTGCCAGCAGGTGGACAGAGAGCCTTGAAGCTTTCTTT
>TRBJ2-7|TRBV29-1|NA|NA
CSILNPYEQYF
TGCAGCATATTAAATCCCTACGAGCAGTACTTC
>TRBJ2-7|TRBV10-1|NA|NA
CASSDGRVFYEQYF
TGCGCCAGCAGTGATGGTCGAGTTTTCTACGAGCAGTACTTC
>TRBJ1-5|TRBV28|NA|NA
CASSSADEPQHF
TGTGCCAGCAGTTCCGCGGATGAGCCCCAGCATTTT
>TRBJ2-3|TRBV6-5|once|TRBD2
CASSYSGLASDTQYF
TGTGCCAGCAGTTACTCGGGACTAGCATCCGATACGCAGTATTTT
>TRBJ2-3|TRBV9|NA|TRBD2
CASSLSGLAEIDTQYF
TGTGCCAGCAGCTTATCAGGACTAGCGGAGATTGATACGCAGTATTTT